This entry lists 18 T cell receptor beta chains sequenced from one sample in a study of CD8 T cells in ankylosing spondylitis. Each CDR3 protein gets one entry after TCRdb re-called the 5' RACE reads with MiXCR. The repertoire consists of 220,000 or so distinct CDR3 sequences, with around 19% occurring once and the leading ten covering under 55%. Notes on the study in general: Fewer than 10 highly homologous variants made up a TCR beta motif that seemed to typify ankylosing spondylitis blood.

Their specific antigens are unknown. The sequenced sample was blood, either unsorted or a sorted T cell fraction (not recorded which). These TCRs come from a male donor with ankylosing spondylitis.

The chain carries TRBV6-2 or TRBV6-3 and TRBJ1-2; weak D call: TRBD1 (5 bases). V lost 0 bases, J lost 4 bases, and 9 bases lay in between. The CDR3 totals 14 residues. Germline V gene data show CDR1 as MNHEY and CDR2 as SVGEGT. CDR3 coding DNA: TGTGCCAGCAGTTACTCTGGGGCGGTCTATGGCTACACCTTC. As protein: CASSYSGAVYGYTF.

By share, this clonotype counts as medium-sized. V gene TRBV29-1 combines with J gene TRBJ2-5; 14 bases map to TRBD2. The CDR3 loop spans 14 amino acids. Germline loops: CDR1 SQVTM, CDR2 ANQGSEA. J gave up 5 bases and V 5 bases, and 4 bases lay outside the gene matches. CDR3 sequence: CSVNRLAGGETQYF. CDR3 bases: TGCAGCGTTAATCGACTAGCGGGAGGGGAGACCCAGTACTTC. Filled out from reference TRBV29-1 and TRBJ2-5, the complete variable domain reads SAVISQKPSRDICQRGTSLTIQCQVDSQVTMMFWYRQQPGQSLTLIATANQGSEATYESGFVIDKFPISRPNLTFSTLTVSNMSPEDSSIYLCSVNRLAGGETQYFGPGTRLLVL.

This clonotype showed up just a few times. The chain couples TRBV2 to TRBJ2-7; D unclear. Germline CDR1 SNHLY, CDR2 FYNNEI. The V and J ends lost 1 base and 8 bases respectively, with 18 bases between them. This CDR3 has 15 residues. CDR3 in DNA: TGTGCCAGCAGTGAAGGTTTTGTGGCCCCCGGAAAGCAGTACTTC. Translating it yields CASSEGFVAPGKQYF.

This clonotype was observed a few times. V usage is TRBV4-2 and J usage is TRBJ2-7, with TRBD1 matching over 7 bases. Losses at the gene ends were 0 bases for V and 2 bases for J; bases not matched to a gene: 10. The CDR3 spans 17 residues. Per the germline V gene, CDR1 is LGHNA and CDR2 is YNFKEQ. In DNA, the CDR3 is TGTGCCAGCAGCCAAGATCCCCACGGACAGGACCCCTACGAGCAGTACTTC. Translation gives CASSQDPHGQDPYEQYF.

The CDR3 region has the DNA TGTGCCAGCAGCAAACGGGACTACTACAATGAGCAGTTCTTC. Protein sequence: CASSKRDYYNEQFF. The chain combines TRBV7-8 with TRBJ2-1; the match to TRBD2 covers 7 bases. The germline gives CDR1 SGHVS, CDR2 FQNEAQ. This CDR3 region has 14 residues. With V trimmed by 5 bases and J by 3 bases, 4 bases remained unmatched.

J is TRBJ1-2 and V is TRBV2; D possibly corresponds to TRBD1 (6 bases). Trimming stripped 8 bases from V and 4 bases from J, with 14 bases between. Germline V gene sequence: CDR1 SNHLY, CDR2 FYNNEI. CDR3 size: 13 residues. The CDR3 DNA reads TGTGCCAGCGGCCGTCAGGGGTCCTATGGCTACACCTTC. Its translation is CASGRQGSYGYTF.

The chain recombines TRBV27 with TRBJ2-1, with 9 positions matching TRBD1. J was trimmed by 2 bases and V by 3 bases; bases with no gene match: 2. Germline V CDR1 and CDR2: MNHEY, SMNVEV (reference sequence). The CDR3 consists of 15 residues. CDR3 loop: CASSFGTGPYNEQFF. CDR3 DNA: TGTGCCAGCAGTTTCGGGACAGGGCCCTACAATGAGCAGTTCTTC.

J is TRBJ2-2 and V is TRBV20-1; D might be TRBD1 or TRBD2, each matching 6 bases. The CDR3 is made up of 15 amino acids. CDR1 and CDR2 from the germline V gene are DFQATT and SNEGSKA (reference sequence). Trimming removed 1 base from V and 2 bases from J, with 11 bases in between. CDR3 DNA: TGCAGTGCTAGAGCGGAGGGGGTCAACACCGGGGAGCTGTTTTTT. Translating gives CSARAEGVNTGELFF.

The chain combines TRBV12-3 or TRBV12-4 with TRBJ2-1; 8 bases match TRBD2. Losses at the gene ends were 1 base for V and 8 bases for J; bases not matched to a gene: 10. The length of the CDR3 is 16 residues. As DNA, the CDR3 is TGTGCCAGCAGTTTAGTCGCATTAGCGGGATACGATGAGCAGTTCTTC. Protein product: CASSLVALAGYDEQFF.

The chain carries TRBV19 and TRBJ1-5; a possible D gene is TRBD1 (5 bases). There are 16 residues in the CDR3. The germline V and J ends were trimmed by 3 bases and 0 bases, with 12 bases remaining between them. Germline V CDR1 and CDR2: LNHDA, SQIVND (reference sequence). The CDR3 region has the DNA TGTGCCAGTAGTATGGCAGACAGCTATAGCAATCAGCCCCAGCATTTT. Encoded protein: CASSMADSYSNQPQHF.

This clonotype was counted between two and nine times. The CDR3 loop reads CASSSPGTGANVLTF. Here the CDR3 DNA reads TGTGCCAGCAGCTCCCCCGGGACTGGGGCCAACGTCCTGACTTTC. This chain links TRBV7-9 with TRBJ2-6, with a weak D call TRBD2 (5 bases). The germline V and J ends were trimmed by 4 bases and 2 bases, with 9 bases remaining between them. Per germline, CDR1 SEHNR and CDR2 FQNEAQ (reference sequence). The CDR3 has 15 residues. The variable domain in full, with the rest retrieved from reference TRBV7-9 and TRBJ2-6, is DTGVSQNPRHKITKRGQNVTFRCDPISEHNRLYWYRQTLGQGPEFLTYFQNEAQLEKSRLLSDRFSAERPKGSFSTLEIQRTEQGDSAMYLCASSSPGTGANVLTFGAGSRLTVL.

This clonotype was counted many times. This chain uses TRBV4-1 with TRBJ2-5; D ambiguous. The CDR3 contains 14 residues. Trimming took 0 bases from V and 5 from J, leaving 10 bases between them. Per germline, CDR1 MGHRA and CDR2 YSYEKL. The CDR3 sequence is CASSQDRMIETQYF. As DNA, the CDR3 is TGCGCCAGCAGCCAAGATCGCATGATTGAGACCCAGTACTTC.

The V call is TRBV12-3 or TRBV12-4, the J call TRBJ2-7; 9 nucleotides match TRBD2. This CDR3 has 15 residues. Trimming at V came to 2 bases and at J to 4 bases, leaving 6 bases not matched to a gene. The CDR3 DNA reads as TGTGCCAGCAGTTTATCCCTAGCGGGAACGTACGAGCAGTACTTC. Its protein is CASSLSLAGTYEQYF.

This clonotype was seen only a few times. The chain joins TRBV29-1 to TRBJ1-1; D unresolved. CDR3 length: 12 residues. Per the germline V gene, CDR1 is SQVTM and CDR2 is ANQGSEA. Trimming shortened V by 7 bases and J by 6 bases, and 15 bases separated the two germline ends. In DNA, the CDR3 is TGCAGCGCTCCCTGGCCGGGCGCTGAAGCTTTCTTT. Protein product: CSAPWPGAEAFF.

This clonotype came up a few times. The chain links TRBV20-1 to TRBJ2-1; 11 bases align to TRBD1. From germline, CDR1 is DFQATT and CDR2 SNEGSKA (reference sequence). This CDR3 has 14 amino acids. The trim removed 6 bases at V and 3 bases at J, leaving 4 bases unmatched. The CDR3 DNA follows: TGCAGTGCCCCGGGACAGGGGGGCTACAATGAGCAGTTCTTC. Encoded protein: CSAPGQGGYNEQFF.

This clonotype was seen a single time. The chain combines TRBV5-1 with TRBJ2-3; the match to TRBD2 covers 7 bases. There are 15 residues in the CDR3. Trimming at V came to 4 bases and at J to 2 bases, leaving 7 bases not matched to a gene. CDR1 SGHRS and CDR2 YFSETQ come from the germline V gene. The CDR3 is CASSGLVADTDTQYF. The DNA of the CDR3 is TGCGCCAGCAGCGGACTAGTAGCCGACACAGATACGCAGTATTTT. The complete variable domain, with remaining parts taken from reference TRBV5-1 and TRBJ2-3, reads KAGVTQTPRYLIKTRGQQVTLSCSPISGHRSVSWYQQTPGQGLQFLFEYFSETQRNKGNFPGRFSGRQFSNSRSEMNVSTLELGDSALYLCASSGLVADTDTQYFGPGTRLTVL.

This clonotype was counted between two and nine times. The chain uses TRBV29-1 and TRBJ2-1, with 10 nucleotides matching TRBD2. The CDR3 covers 14 residues. V gave up 3 bases and J gave up 12 bases; unmatched junction bases: 11. Germline values: CDR1 SQVTM, CDR2 ANQGSEA. For the CDR3, the DNA is TGCAGCGTTGAGGGGGCTAGCGGGAGTCAAGGGCAGTTCTTC. It translates to CSVEGASGSQGQFF.

The chain uses TRBV29-1 and TRBJ2-2, with D unclear. Germline V gives CDR1 SQVTM, CDR2 ANQGSEA. The CDR3 contains 13 residues. The germline V and J ends were trimmed by 3 bases and 5 bases, with 10 bases remaining between them. For the CDR3, the DNA is TGCAGCGTTGATGGGCCCGGGACCGGGGAGCTGTTTTTT. Residues: CSVDGPGTGELFF.